Given below is one TCR beta chain in context. The Seattle patients, enrolled during active infection, were followed longitudinally. The data were taken from a study of blood T cell repertoires in COVID-19. Study-level background: Samples of COVID-19 (acute and convalescent) were obtained from the United States, Italy and Spain. T cells, B-cell-depleted T cells, or PBMCs provided the cDNA or gDNA that served as material.

In the authors' workflow: Scientists estimated how many nucleated cells there were by amplifying reference gene primers. Some clones are missing from TCRdb's copy, which holds only in-frame ones; the method was immunoSEQ multiplex PCR. The DNA gave D and trimming, while V, J and clone size come from that table. Among 200,000 or so clones, about 90% were seen once, and the ten largest hold 2.7%. With 5 bases removed from V and 0 bases from J, the gap between germline ends came to 10 bases. Per germline, CDR1 SGHVS and CDR2 FQNEAQ. The length of the CDR3 is 14 residues. The specimen was peripheral blood. The TCR comes from a man aged 25 to 40 with COVID-19, enrolled during active disease. The rearrangement links TRBV7-8 to TRBJ1-2, with no clear D. The chain's CDR3 is CASSRELANYGYTF. DNA for the CDR3: TGTGCCAGCAGCCGAGAGTTAGCTAACTATGGCTACACCTTC.